This is a list of T cell receptor beta chains from one sample in a study of shared clonotypes between healthy human individuals. Profiled with immunoSEQ multiplex PCR; TCRdb holds only in-frame clones, not every one. The top ten clones hold about 12% of a sample with around 500,000 clones, more than 75% of them seen once. The specimen was PBMCs. These receptors were taken from a woman aged 40 to 50 in good health. Some clones in this sample may be carry-over from other donors' samples. Both conserved end residues are part of each CDR3. The D gene is left open where the match is weak. Not every row has a clone size; where given, it reads once, few, many or a size class.

v_call	d_call	clone_size	cdr3_length	j_call	cdr3_aa	cdr3_nt
TRBV28	TRBD2	few	17	TRBJ2-2	CASSLSGGLAGVGELFF	TGTGCCAGCAGTTTATCGGGGGGACTAGCGGGAGTCGGGGAGCTGTTTTTT
TRBV5-1	TRBD2	-	13	TRBJ2-1	CASSEGLENEQFF	TGCGCCAGCAGCGAGGGACTAGAAAATGAGCAGTTCTTC
TRBV5-5	-	medium-sized	16	TRBJ1-2	CASSLRLGGANYGYTF	TGTGCCAGCAGCTTGCGGTTGGGGGGAGCTAACTATGGCTACACCTTC
TRBV2	-	-	12	TRBJ2-1	CASSGPGNEQFF	TGTGCCAGCAGTGGACCTGGCAATGAGCAGTTCTTC
TRBV19	-	-	13	TRBJ1-2	CASSIGGHYGYTF	TGTGCCAGTAGTATTGGGGGGCACTATGGCTACACCTTC
TRBV6-1	-	-	14	TRBJ1-2	CASSGGAAGYGYTF	TGTGCCAGCAGTGGAGGGGCGGCGGGCTATGGCTACACCTTC
TRBV7-8	TRBD2	-	16	TRBJ2-3	CASSLFGGRDTDTQYF	TGTGCCAGCAGCTTATTTGGCGGGAGGGACACAGATACGCAGTATTTT
TRBV28	-	once	13	TRBJ2-1	CASSLVRSNEQFF	TGTGCCAGCAGTTTAGTCCGGAGCAATGAGCAGTTCTTC
TRBV4-3	-	-	16	TRBJ2-1	CASSQDPRQSSNEQFF	TGCGCCAGCAGCCAAGACCCCCGACAGAGTTCCAATGAGCAGTTCTTC
TRBV7-3	-	-	14	TRBJ2-7	CASSLTYGSYEQYF	TGTGCCAGCAGCTTAACCTACGGCTCCTACGAGCAGTACTTC
TRBV9	TRBD2	-	15	TRBJ2-1	CASSPASTSGRGQFF	TGTGCCAGCAGCCCCGCTTCGACTAGCGGGAGAGGGCAGTTCTTC
TRBV6-1	-	-	15	TRBJ1-5	CASSALRESNQPQHF	TGTGCCAGCAGTGCGTTAAGGGAAAGCAATCAGCCCCAGCATTTT
TRBV29-1	-	-	12	TRBJ2-7	CSVSSGSYEQYF	TGCAGCGTCTCGAGCGGGTCCTACGAGCAGTACTTC
TRBV18	TRBD1	-	15	TRBJ2-2	CASSPGQPNTGELFF	TGTGCCAGCTCCCCGGGACAGCCAAACACCGGGGAGCTGTTTTTT
TRBV7-2	TRBD2	-	17	TRBJ2-2	CASSPEGLASSTGELFF	TGTGCCAGCAGCCCCGAGGGACTAGCTTCATCAACCGGGGAGCTGTTTTTT
TRBV7-2	TRBD1	-	16	TRBJ1-2	CASSPGRTGSLYGYTF	TGTGCCAGCAGCCCCGGGAGGACAGGCTCACTGTATGGCTACACCTTC
TRBV15	-	-	13	TRBJ2-1	CATTRLPYNEQFF	TGTGCCACCACGAGACTACCGTACAATGAGCAGTTCTTC
TRBV14	TRBD2	-	18	TRBJ2-7	CASSQVPGLAQNSYEQYF	TGTGCCAGCAGCCAAGTGCCGGGACTAGCCCAGAACTCCTACGAGCAGTACTTC
TRBV7-2	-	many	12	TRBJ2-3	CASSTLADTQYF	TGTGCCAGCAGCACCCTAGCAGATACGCAGTATTTT
TRBV5-6	-	-	13	TRBJ2-1	CASSLEGGYEQFF	TGTGCCAGCAGCTTGGAGGGTGGCTATGAGCAGTTCTTC
TRBV2	TRBD2	-	14	TRBJ2-7	CASKSGLAAYEQYF	TGTGCCAGCAAATCGGGACTAGCGGCCTACGAGCAGTACTTC
TRBV29-1	-	-	12	TRBJ2-3	CSVESLTVTQYF	TGCAGCGTAGAATCTCTAACGGTTACGCAGTATTTT
TRBV28	TRBD2	-	16	TRBJ2-3	CASSPRTSGIIDTQYF	TGTGCCAGCAGTCCCCGGACTAGCGGGATTATAGATACGCAGTATTTT
TRBV28	-	-	13	TRBJ2-3	CASSPRRTDTQYF	TGTGCCAGCAGTCCCCGGCGCACAGATACGCAGTATTTT
TRBV29-1	TRBD2	once	14	TRBJ2-3	CSTRDYTSTDTQYF	TGCAGCACCCGGGACTACACTAGCACAGATACGCAGTATTTT
TRBV19	TRBD1	-	14	TRBJ1-2	CASSFRQGNYGYTF	TGTGCCAGTAGTTTTCGACAGGGGAACTATGGCTACACCTTC
TRBV28	-	few	16	TRBJ2-7	CASRSAWAGTYYEQYF	TGTGCCAGCAGGTCTGCGTGGGCAGGGACTTACTACGAGCAGTACTTC
TRBV5-1	-	many	13	TRBJ2-5	CASSPRGRETQYF	TGCGCCAGCAGTCCTCGGGGGAGAGAGACCCAGTACTTC
TRBV2	TRBD2	-	17	TRBJ2-1	CASSEALAGGDYNEQFF	TGTGCCAGCAGTGAAGCGCTTGCGGGAGGGGACTACAATGAGCAGTTCTTC
TRBV14	-	-	14	TRBJ2-4	CASSQLSSKNIQYF	TGTGCCAGCAGCCAGCTTTCCTCCAAAAACATTCAGTACTTC
TRBV18	-	-	15	TRBJ2-5	CASSPRGPPDGEQYF	TGTGCCAGCTCACCCCGCGGACCCCCAGATGGAGAGCAGTACTTC
TRBV5-1	TRBD1	once	17	TRBJ1-2	CASSLMGTGGADYGYTF	TGCGCCAGCAGCTTGATGGGGACAGGGGGCGCGGACTATGGCTACACCTTC
TRBV2	-	-	12	TRBJ2-3	CASSINVDTQYF	TGTGCCAGCAGTATAAATGTAGATACGCAGTATTTT
TRBV28	TRBD2	-	15	TRBJ2-1	CASSLNPSGRSEQFF	TGTGCCAGCAGTTTAAACCCTAGCGGGAGATCTGAGCAGTTCTTC
TRBV28	-	-	17	TRBJ2-1	CATRNTEGTQSYNEQFF	TGTGCTACCCGAAATACAGAGGGTACCCAATCCTACAATGAGCAGTTCTTC
TRBV5-1	TRBD2	-	16	TRBJ2-5	CASSLGLAGAGETQYF	TGCGCCAGCAGCTTAGGTCTAGCGGGAGCCGGCGAGACCCAGTACTTC
TRBV4-1	TRBD1	-	16	TRBJ2-1	CASSQAPPGGNNEQFF	TGCGCCAGCAGCCAAGCACCCCCAGGGGGTAACAATGAGCAGTTCTTC
TRBV14	TRBD2	-	16	TRBJ2-3	CASSQRRLAGTDTQYF	TGTGCCAGCAGCCAACGAAGACTAGCGGGCACAGATACGCAGTATTTT
TRBV7-9	TRBD1	-	14	TRBJ1-1	CASRPPGQVTEAFF	TGTGCCAGCAGACCACCGGGACAGGTCACTGAAGCTTTCTTT
TRBV10-3	-	-	14	TRBJ1-4	CASQFDATNEKLFF	TGTGCCAGCCAATTCGATGCAACTAATGAAAAACTGTTTTTT
TRBV11-2	-	-	14	TRBJ2-7	CASSLGQGLYEQYF	TGTGCCAGCAGCTTAGGCCAGGGTCTCTACGAGCAGTACTTC
TRBV9	-	-	16	TRBJ2-1	CASSARGALSYNEQFF	TGTGCCAGCAGCGCAAGGGGGGCCCTCTCCTACAATGAGCAGTTCTTC
TRBV2	-	few	15	TRBJ1-1	CASSVSGGGDTEAFF	TGTGCCAGCAGTGTCTCTGGAGGGGGGGACACTGAAGCTTTCTTT
TRBV28	-	-	13	TRBJ1-2	CASSSEINYGYTF	TGTGCCAGCAGTTCAGAGATTAACTATGGCTACACCTTC
TRBV5-6	-	-	15	TRBJ2-1	CASSFLTSHYNEQFF	TGTGCCAGCAGCTTTTTAACTAGCCACTACAATGAGCAGTTCTTC
TRBV6-5	-	-	15	TRBJ2-5	CASSYSGSLQETQYF	TGTGCCAGCAGTTACTCCGGGAGCCTCCAAGAGACCCAGTACTTC
TRBV28	-	-	12	TRBJ1-4	CASSNYVVALFF	TGTGCCAGCAGTAACTATGTAGTGGCTCTGTTTTTT
TRBV5-2	-	once	15	TRBJ2-1	CASSLVPEAYNEQFF	TGTGCCAGCAGCTTAGTTCCAGAGGCCTACAATGAGCAGTTCTTC
TRBV19	TRBD1	-	12	TRBJ1-1	CATLDRVIEAFF	TGTGCCACCCTTGACAGGGTGATAGAAGCTTTCTTT
TRBV21-1	-	-	14	TRBJ1-4	CASRRGLTNEKLFF	TGTGCCAGTAGAAGGGGGCTGACTAATGAAAAACTGTTTTTT
TRBV5-1	TRBD1	once	15	TRBJ1-1	CASSLGTGVNTEAFF	TGCGCCAGCAGCTTGGGGACAGGGGTGAACACTGAAGCTTTCTTT
TRBV5-1	TRBD1	-	14	TRBJ2-7	CASRVSDRGYEQYF	TGCGCCAGCAGGGTCTCGGACAGGGGCTACGAGCAGTACTTC
TRBV4-1	TRBD2	-	20	TRBJ2-1	CASSPLGTSGRARSYNEQFF	TGCGCCAGCAGCCCTCTTGGGACTAGCGGGAGGGCCCGCTCCTACAATGAGCAGTTCTTC
TRBV21-1	-	few	18	TRBJ2-7	CASSKFPISRVGSYEQYF	TGTGCCAGCAGCAAGTTCCCGATCAGCAGGGTTGGGTCCTACGAGCAGTACTTC
TRBV2	TRBD2	-	14	TRBJ2-2	CASTSLAGAGELFF	TGTGCCAGTACTTCCCTAGCGGGCGCTGGGGAGCTGTTTTTT